This TCR beta chain was obtained from a study of siplizumab effects on memory and regulatory T cells. Sequence data were generated for unstimulated naive, memory, effector memory and TEMRA subsets in a few donor pairs. With V trimmed by 5 bases and J by 6 bases, 9 bases remained unmatched. The CDR3 runs 14 residues. CDR1 and CDR2 from the germline V gene are GTSNPN and SVGIG (reference sequence). Data came from immunoSEQ multiplex PCR; TCRdb stores just in-frame clones and leaves some out. The sample consists of about 50,000 clones, approximately 97% of them appearing once. The chain links TRBV30 to TRBJ2-7; 11 nucleotides align to TRBD1. The sample taken for sequencing was naive CD8+ T cells sorted from blood. The sequence was collected from a human donor in good health. The CDR3, as DNA: TGTGCCTGGGGCGATTCCGGGACAGGGGGCGAGCAGTACTTC. Encoded protein: CAWGDSGTGGEQYF.